The 10 T cell receptor beta chains in this list originate from one sample, sequenced in a study of blood T cell repertoires in COVID-19. The protocol was immunoSEQ multiplex PCR, while the TCRdb copy is restricted to in-frame clones and leaves out a portion. This table holds 95,000 to 110,000 clones, around 90% found once. Material for sequencing was peripheral blood. The source of these receptors is a woman of 80 years or more in a cohort sampled during active COVID-19.

The sample holds one count of this clone. The rearrangement uses TRBV5-5 and TRBJ2-7; D might be TRBD2 (5 bases). CDR1 is SGHKS, CDR2 YYEKEE, per germline (reference sequence). The CDR3 is 15 residues long. The V and J ends lost 4 bases and 5 bases respectively, with 19 bases between them. CDR3 in DNA: TGTGCCAGCAGCCCAGACCTGAGGGTCGTCAACGAGCAGTACTTC. Translating gives CASSPDLRVVNEQYF.

The chain couples TRBV19 to TRBJ1-6; 8 positions agree with TRBD1. Trimming at V came to 7 bases and at J to 0 bases, leaving 14 bases not matched to a gene. The CDR3 is 19 amino acids. Germline V gene lookup returns CDR1 LNHDA and CDR2 SQIVND (reference sequence). CDR3 coding DNA: TGTGCCAGTACCCAAACAAGACGGACAGGGACCTCCTATAATTCACCCCTCCACTTT. Its protein is CASTQTRRTGTSYNSPLHF.

This clone was recorded a few times. The chain has TRBV10-3 and TRBJ1-5; TRBD1 matches 8 bases. J was trimmed by 8 bases and V by 3 bases; bases with no gene match: 9. The germline gives CDR1 ENHRY, CDR2 SYGVKD. The CDR3 spans 15 residues. CDR3 DNA: TGTGCCATCAGTGACTCTGACAGGGGATGGGAGCCCCAGCATTTT. It translates to CAISDSDRGWEPQHF.

V usage is TRBV10-3 and J usage is TRBJ2-7, with no clear D. The CDR3 has 15 residues. Germline values: CDR1 ENHRY, CDR2 SYGVKD. V dropped 1 base and J dropped 4 bases, with 14 bases sitting between them. CDR3 sequence (DNA): TGTGCCATCAGTGAGTGGGCCTCAAGCACATACGAGCAGTACTTC. This codes for CAISEWASSTYEQYF.

This clone was seen a few times. The chain carries TRBV5-1 and TRBJ2-2, with 11 bases that match TRBD2. Per germline, CDR1 SGHRS and CDR2 YFSETQ. There are 17 residues in the CDR3. V lost 5 bases and J lost 2; bases outside the gene matches: 8. As DNA, the CDR3 is TGCGCCAGCAGGAGTCCTAGCGGGGGGACCAACACCGGGGAGCTGTTTTTT. Translated: CASRSPSGGTNTGELFF.

This rearrangement joins TRBV4-1 to TRBJ1-3; D gene unclear. Germline-derived CDR1 and CDR2 are MGHRA and YSYEKL. The CDR3 sequence is 13 residues long. Trimming shortened V by 0 bases and J by 4 bases, and 4 bases separated the two germline ends. Here the CDR3 reads CASSQEEGNTIYF. CDR3 in DNA: TGCGCCAGCAGCCAAGAGGAGGGAAACACCATATATTTT.

The CDR3 DNA is TGTGCCACCAGCAAGGGACTTGCTATGAATCAGCCCCAGCATTTT. Residues: CATSKGLAMNQPQHF. This chain uses TRBV15 with TRBJ1-5; weak D call: TRBD1 (5 bases). This CDR3 is built from 15 residues. V was clipped by 4 bases and J by 4 bases, with 14 bases between them. Germline lookup yields CDR1 LNHNV and CDR2 YYDKDF (reference sequence).

This clone was recorded once. The rearrangement links TRBV12-3 or TRBV12-4 to TRBJ2-2; D gene ambiguous. CDR3 length equals 12 residues. V was trimmed by 3 bases and J by 7 bases, leaving 6 bases between them. CDR3 protein: CASSFSVGELFF. CDR3 nucleotides: TGTGCCAGCAGTTTCAGTGTCGGGGAGCTGTTTTTT.

The V and J genes are TRBV18 and TRBJ1-5; D is unclear. Germline values: CDR1 KGHSH, CDR2 LQKENI. The ends were cut back, 1 base at V and 5 bases at J, with 12 bases in the middle. The length of the CDR3 is 15 residues. The CDR3 bases are TGTGCCAGCTCACCACAAGCAGGCCTCGATCAGCCCCAGCATTTT. Translated: CASSPQAGLDQPQHF.

The rearrangement uses TRBV4-1 and TRBJ2-7, with D possibly being TRBD1 (6 bases). The germline V gene encodes CDR1 MGHRA and CDR2 YSYEKL. Deletions cut 2 bases from V and 0 bases from J, with 14 bases between. The CDR3 runs to 16 residues. CDR3 in amino acids: CASSQRQARSSYEQYF. The CDR3 DNA is TGCGCCAGCAGCCAACGACAGGCCCGAAGCTCCTACGAGCAGTACTTC.